A selection of T cell receptor beta chains follows, all from one sample in a study of cytomegalovirus exposure and HLA in healthy donors. Libraries were prepared by immunoSEQ multiplex PCR; TCRdb keeps only in-frame clonotypes and omits some of them. The sample lists about 260,000 clones, less than 95% occurring once. Sequenced material: PBMCs. Every receptor here comes from a woman in her 30s in good health and CMV-seronegative. Both conserved end residues are part of each CDR3. Each record gives: CDR3 length, D gene, V gene, clone size, J gene, CDR3 protein, CDR3 DNA. The D gene is left open where the match is weak. Clone size is given for some rows only: seen once, a few or many times, or a class if the clone is expanded.

13	.	TRBV2	.	TRBJ2-4	CATKPGGENIQYF	TGTGCCACCAAACCGGGTGGGGAAAACATTCAGTACTTC
16	TRBD1	TRBV14	.	TRBJ2-2	CASSQSRGQGSGELFF	TGTGCCAGCAGCCAATCCCGAGGACAGGGTTCCGGGGAGCTGTTTTTT
16	TRBD1	TRBV15	.	TRBJ2-5	CATSRDATGGQETQYF	TGTGCCACCAGCAGAGACGCGACAGGGGGTCAAGAGACCCAGTACTTC
13	.	TRBV30	.	TRBJ2-5	CAWSVRVGETQYF	TGTGCCTGGAGTGTACGGGTCGGGGAGACCCAGTACTTC
14	.	TRBV30	once	TRBJ1-2	CAWSTEGANYGYTF	TGTGCCTGGAGTACAGAAGGGGCTAACTATGGCTACACCTTC
14	.	TRBV6-1	.	TRBJ1-3	CASSEQSSGNTIYF	TGTGCCAGCAGTGAACAAAGCTCTGGAAACACCATATATTTT
13	TRBD2	TRBV5-1	.	TRBJ2-1	CASSWSGGDEQFF	TGCGCCAGCAGCTGGAGCGGGGGGGATGAGCAGTTCTTC
16	TRBD1	TRBV28	.	TRBJ2-6	CASSRQGSSGANVLTF	TGTGCCAGCAGTAGACAGGGGAGCTCTGGGGCCAACGTCCTGACTTTC
15	TRBD2	TRBV2	.	TRBJ2-7	CASSEVLAGAYEQYF	TGTGCCAGCAGTGAAGTCCTAGCGGGAGCGTACGAGCAGTACTTC
16	TRBD1	TRBV11-1	.	TRBJ2-1	CASSRQTGQVDNEQFF	TGTGCCAGCAGCCGCCAAACGGGACAGGTGGACAATGAGCAGTTCTTC
15	TRBD2	TRBV6-5	.	TRBJ2-2	CASSWVSGKVGELFF	TGTGCCAGCAGTTGGGTTAGCGGGAAGGTCGGGGAGCTGTTTTTT
16	TRBD1	TRBV9	.	TRBJ2-7	CASSPSRQGNTYEQYF	TGTGCCAGCAGCCCCTCGCGACAGGGGAACACCTACGAGCAGTACTTC
14	.	TRBV9	.	TRBJ2-5	CASSGGGTIETQYF	TGTGCCAGCAGCGGGGGCGGGACAATTGAGACCCAGTACTTC
12	.	TRBV28	.	TRBJ2-2	CASKRGTGELFF	TGTGCCAGCAAAAGGGGTACCGGGGAGCTGTTTTTT
14	.	TRBV12-5	.	TRBJ2-3	CASGLSLLTDTQYF	TGTGCTAGTGGTTTGTCACTGCTCACAGATACGCAGTATTTT
15	TRBD2	TRBV9	.	TRBJ2-1	CASSVGGRPVNEQFF	TGTGCCAGCAGCGTAGGCGGGAGGCCTGTGAATGAGCAGTTCTTC
14	.	TRBV5-1	.	TRBJ2-7	CASSLGITSYEQYF	TGCGCCAGCAGCTTGGGCATAACTTCCTACGAGCAGTACTTC
17	TRBD1	TRBV10-3	.	TRBJ1-5	CAISATDRGPPSQPQHF	TGTGCCATCAGCGCGACGGACAGGGGGCCTCCTAGTCAGCCCCAGCATTTT
13	TRBD1	TRBV27	.	TRBJ2-1	CASSNRGVGEQFF	TGTGCCAGCAGTAACAGGGGGGTTGGTGAGCAGTTCTTC
12	.	TRBV7-9	.	TRBJ2-3	CASSWTPDTQYF	TGTGCCAGCAGCTGGACTCCAGATACGCAGTATTTT
13	.	TRBV4-3	.	TRBJ2-7	CASSAGQTYEQYF	TGCGCCAGCAGCGCAGGACAGACCTACGAGCAGTACTTC
14	.	TRBV11-1	.	TRBJ2-5	CASSWITGDGTQYF	TGTGCCAGCAGCTGGATCACGGGAGACGGGACCCAGTACTTC
14	TRBD1	TRBV19	.	TRBJ1-1	CATKPTGVGTEAFF	TGTGCCACTAAACCGACAGGGGTCGGCACTGAAGCTTTCTTT
13	.	TRBV7-6	.	TRBJ1-1	CASSLAGGFEAFF	TGTGCCAGCAGCTTAGCCGGAGGCTTTGAAGCTTTCTTT
15	TRBD1	TRBV6-6	.	TRBJ2-3	CASMGDREGTDTQYF	TGTGCCAGCATGGGGGACAGGGAAGGCACAGATACGCAGTATTTT
14	.	TRBV9	.	TRBJ2-2	CASSDGGNTGELFF	TGTGCCAGCAGCGATGGGGGGAACACCGGGGAGCTGTTTTTT
12	.	TRBV27	once	TRBJ1-1	CASRGLNTEAFF	TGTGCCAGCAGGGGTTTGAACACTGAAGCTTTCTTT
15	.	TRBV28	.	TRBJ2-3	CASSFSFRASDTQYF	TGTGCCAGCAGTTTTTCTTTCCGAGCGTCAGATACGCAGTATTTT
14	.	TRBV7-2	.	TRBJ1-2	CASSARTDLYGYTF	TGTGCCAGCAGCGCTAGGACAGACCTCTATGGCTACACCTTC
15	TRBD1	TRBV19	few	TRBJ2-7	CATLPDRGVSYEQYF	TGTGCCACCCTCCCCGACAGGGGCGTCTCCTACGAGCAGTACTTC
15	TRBD2	TRBV5-4	.	TRBJ2-1	CASSIGLAGGNEQFF	TGTGCCAGCAGCATCGGACTAGCGGGTGGCAATGAGCAGTTCTTC
13	.	TRBV9	.	TRBJ2-1	CASSANSYNEQFF	TGTGCCAGCAGCGCCAACTCATACAATGAGCAGTTCTTC
17	TRBD2	TRBV11-2	.	TRBJ2-2	CASSFTSGRALGGELFF	TGTGCCAGCAGCTTCACTAGCGGGAGGGCCTTGGGCGGGGAGCTGTTTTTT
14	.	TRBV19	.	TRBJ2-5	CASSRGGSQETQYF	TGTGCCAGTAGTAGGGGGGGCTCCCAAGAGACCCAGTACTTC
15	.	TRBV28	once	TRBJ1-5	CASSPPGGINQPQHF	TGTGCCAGCAGTCCCCCCGGGGGGATCAATCAGCCCCAGCATTTT
17	TRBD2	TRBV27	.	TRBJ2-2	CASSLPTSGSNTGELFF	TGTGCCAGCAGTTTACCTACTAGCGGTTCGAACACCGGGGAGCTGTTTTTT
15	.	TRBV11-3	.	TRBJ2-7	CASSLSTMAGQEQYF	TGTGCCAGCAGCTTATCGACGATGGCGGGACAAGAGCAGTACTTC